This T cell receptor (beta chain) came from a study of blood T cell repertoires in COVID-19. Study as a whole: Sites in the United States, Italy and Spain provided acute and convalescent COVID-19 samples.

The V gene end was trimmed by 3 bases and the J gene end by 0 bases; junction bases not matched to a gene: 5. This CDR3 is 15 amino acids long. From germline, CDR1 is DFQATT and CDR2 SNEGSKA (reference sequence). TCRdb's copy holds only in-frame clones and misses some; the assay was immunoSEQ multiplex PCR. The table includes 150,000 to 200,000 clones, around nine tenths detected once. V is TRBV20-1 and J is TRBJ2-4; TRBD1 matches 7 bases. This receptor was identified in a man in his late teens or twenties with active or convalescent COVID-19. Sequencing was done on a sample of peripheral blood. The CDR3 loop reads CSASTGQLAKNIQYF. In DNA, the CDR3 is TGCAGTGCTAGTACGGGACAGCTAGCCAAAAACATTCAGTACTTC.